This is a list of T cell receptor beta chains from one sample in a study of blood T cell repertoires in COVID-19. TCRdb's copy holds only in-frame clones and misses some; the assay was immunoSEQ multiplex PCR. This sample has 40,000 to 60,000 clones, with 85% to 90% found just once. Sample: peripheral blood. These receptors were collected from a woman older than 75 with COVID-19, enrolled during active disease. Each CDR3 is given with its conserved first and last residue. D genes are given only for firm matches. Clone size is stated in some rows and not others, as once, few, many or a class when expanded.

>TRBD1|TRBV2|-
CASSRDRNNSPLHF
>TRBD1|TRBV28|-
CASSTNPGQGGTGELFF
>TRBD2|TRBV27|-
CASSLDRRGSGANVLTF
>-|TRBV5-1|-
CASSLGRVEAHSPLHF
>TRBD1|TRBV28|-
CASSSRGRNYGYTF
>-|TRBV5-1|-
CASSQWGATDTQYF
>-|TRBV28|-
CASSFQGLGEKLFF
>TRBD2|TRBV2|-
CASSEWSPTAGPEQYF
>TRBD1|TRBV7-9|-
CASSLPGQGSTGELFF
>-|TRBV9|-
CASSGGVNQPQHF
>-|TRBV10-3|-
CAISGDQGRKSEQYF
>-|TRBV7-2|once
CASSSQTRIEQYF
>-|TRBV2|-
CASSVRTVNQPQHF
>TRBD1|TRBV27|-
CASSLGTGGNTGELFF
>TRBD2|TRBV4-2|-
CASSLLAGVDIQYF
>-|TRBV28|-
CASGTTSTDTQYF
>-|TRBV7-2|-
CASSLEVAGRGYEQYF
>-|TRBV19|-
CASSSRVHPREQYF
>TRBD2|TRBV29-1|-
CSVEDPDRLAGGPGLGQETQYF
>TRBD1|TRBV18|-
CASSGLNLDRGSLGISGMNTEAFF
>-|TRBV5-5|-
CASSSGRFQETQYF
>TRBD1|TRBV12-3/TRBV12-4|-
CASSSTGNGYTF
>-|TRBV9|-
CASSVVEGAGNEQFF